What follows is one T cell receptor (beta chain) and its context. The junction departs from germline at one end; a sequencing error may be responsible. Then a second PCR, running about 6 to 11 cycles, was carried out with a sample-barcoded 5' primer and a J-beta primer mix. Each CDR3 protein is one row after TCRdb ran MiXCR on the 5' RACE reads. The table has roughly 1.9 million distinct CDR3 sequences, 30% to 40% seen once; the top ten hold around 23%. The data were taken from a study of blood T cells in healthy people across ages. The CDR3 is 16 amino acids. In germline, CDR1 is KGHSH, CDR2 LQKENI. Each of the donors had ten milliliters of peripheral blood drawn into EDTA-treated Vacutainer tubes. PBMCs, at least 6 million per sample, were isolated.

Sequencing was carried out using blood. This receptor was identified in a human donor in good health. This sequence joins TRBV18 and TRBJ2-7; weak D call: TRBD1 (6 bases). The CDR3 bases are TGTGCTAGCTCACCACAAGTTAAAGACAGGCGGTACGAGCAGTACTTC. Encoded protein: CASSPQVKDRRYEQYF. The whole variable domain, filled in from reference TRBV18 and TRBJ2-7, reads NAGVMQNPRHLVRRRGQEARLRCSPMKGHSHVYWYRQLPEEGLKFMVYLQKENIIDESGMPKERFSAEFPKEGPSILRIQQVVRGDSAAYFCASSPQVKDRRYEQYFGPGTRLTVT.